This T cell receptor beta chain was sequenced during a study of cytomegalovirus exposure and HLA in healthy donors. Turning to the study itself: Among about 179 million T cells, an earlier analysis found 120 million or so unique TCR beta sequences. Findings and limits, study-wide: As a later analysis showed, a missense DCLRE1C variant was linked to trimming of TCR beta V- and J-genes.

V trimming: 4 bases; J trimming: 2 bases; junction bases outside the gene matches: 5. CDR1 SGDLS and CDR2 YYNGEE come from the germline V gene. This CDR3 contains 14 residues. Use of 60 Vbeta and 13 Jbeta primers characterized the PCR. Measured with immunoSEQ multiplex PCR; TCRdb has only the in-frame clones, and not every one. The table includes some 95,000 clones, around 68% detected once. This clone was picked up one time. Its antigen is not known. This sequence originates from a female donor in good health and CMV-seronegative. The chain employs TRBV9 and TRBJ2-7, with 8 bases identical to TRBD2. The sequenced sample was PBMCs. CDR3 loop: CASSRTGGAYEQYF. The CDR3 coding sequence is TGTGCCAGCAGCCGAACGGGGGGGGCCTACGAGCAGTACTTC.